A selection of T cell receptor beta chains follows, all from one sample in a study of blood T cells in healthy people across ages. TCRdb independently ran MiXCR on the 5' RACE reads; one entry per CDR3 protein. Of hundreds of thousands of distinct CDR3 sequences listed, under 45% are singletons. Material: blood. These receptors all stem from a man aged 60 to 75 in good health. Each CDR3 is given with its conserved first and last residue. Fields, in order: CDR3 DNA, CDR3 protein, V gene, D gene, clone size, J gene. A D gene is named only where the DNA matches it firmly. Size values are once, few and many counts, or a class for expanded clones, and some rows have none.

DNA: TGTGCCACCAGCAGAGTCGGGACAGTGCAAGAGACCCAGTACTTC; CDR3: CATSRVGTVQETQYF; V: TRBV15; D: TRBD1; size: NA; J: TRBJ2-5
DNA: TGTGCCAGCAGACCGACCACTTCAGAAGAGACCCAGTACTTC; CDR3: CASRPTTSEETQYF; V: TRBV7-2; D: NA; size: NA; J: TRBJ2-5
DNA: TGTGCCAGCAGCACCCGGGACAGATTCCAGCCCCAGCATTTT; CDR3: CASSTRDRFQPQHF; V: TRBV7-8; D: TRBD1; size: NA; J: TRBJ1-5
DNA: TGTGCCAGCAGTTTTGGGCAAGCACAGAGTGAAGCTTTCTTT; CDR3: CASSFGQAQSEAFF; V: TRBV12-3/TRBV12-4; D: NA; size: NA; J: TRBJ1-1
DNA: TGTGCCAGCAGTTTTGAGGGTCCCTATGGCTACACCTTC; CDR3: CASSFEGPYGYTF; V: TRBV12-3/TRBV12-4; D: NA; size: NA; J: TRBJ1-2
DNA: TGTGCCAGCAGTTCTGGACTAGATACGCAGTATTTT; CDR3: CASSSGLDTQYF; V: TRBV7-2; D: NA; size: NA; J: TRBJ2-3
DNA: TGTGCCTGGGAACAGGCCAGCACTGAAGCTTTCTTT; CDR3: CAWEQASTEAFF; V: TRBV30; D: NA; size: NA; J: TRBJ1-1
DNA: TGTGCCACCAGTGATTTGCCGGATGACAGGCGGGGTCAGCAAGAGACCCAGTACTTC; CDR3: CATSDLPDDRRGQQETQYF; V: TRBV24-1; D: NA; size: few; J: TRBJ2-5
DNA: TGCAGTGCTAGGAGGGGGCCACACACAGATACGCAGTATTTT; CDR3: CSARRGPHTDTQYF; V: TRBV20-1; D: TRBD1; size: many; J: TRBJ2-3
DNA: TGTGCCAGCAGTCCATCCAGGACTAGCGGGGGGAGCACAGATACGCAGTATTTT; CDR3: CASSPSRTSGGSTDTQYF; V: TRBV7-8; D: TRBD2; size: few; J: TRBJ2-3
DNA: TGCAGTGCTAGTGCCCGGAAGGCCAAAGGACTATACGAGCAGTACTTC; CDR3: CSASARKAKGLYEQYF; V: TRBV20-1; D: NA; size: many; J: TRBJ2-7
DNA: TGTGCCACCATCTTTGGACGGAATAATGAAAAACTGTTTTTT; CDR3: CATIFGRNNEKLFF; V: TRBV28; D: NA; size: NA; J: TRBJ1-4
DNA: TGCGCCAGCAGCCAAGGAGCCGGGACTAGCGGATCCTACGAGCAGTACTTC; CDR3: CASSQGAGTSGSYEQYF; V: TRBV4-3; D: TRBD2; size: NA; J: TRBJ2-7
DNA: TGTGCCAGCAGTTACTCCTCCTCCAGCAACTACAATGAGCAGTACTTC; CDR3: CASSYSSSSNYNEQYF; V: TRBV6-2/TRBV6-3; D: NA; size: NA; J: TRBJ2-5